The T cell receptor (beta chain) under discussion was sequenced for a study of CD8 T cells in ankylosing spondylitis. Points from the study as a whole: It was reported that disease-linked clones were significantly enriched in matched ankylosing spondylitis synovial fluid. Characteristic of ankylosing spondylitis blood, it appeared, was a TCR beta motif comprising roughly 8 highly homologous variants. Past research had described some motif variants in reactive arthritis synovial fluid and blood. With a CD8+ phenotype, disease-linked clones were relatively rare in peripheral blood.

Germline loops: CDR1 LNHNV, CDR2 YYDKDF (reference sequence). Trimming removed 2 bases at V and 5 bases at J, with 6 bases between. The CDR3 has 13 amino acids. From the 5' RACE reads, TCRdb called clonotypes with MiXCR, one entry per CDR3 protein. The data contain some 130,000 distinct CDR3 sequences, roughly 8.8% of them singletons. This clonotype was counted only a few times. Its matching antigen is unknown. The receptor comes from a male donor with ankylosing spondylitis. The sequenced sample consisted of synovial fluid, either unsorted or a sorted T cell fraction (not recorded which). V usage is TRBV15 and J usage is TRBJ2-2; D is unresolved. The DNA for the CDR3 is TGTGCCACCAGCAGACAGTATACCGGGGAGCTGTTTTTT. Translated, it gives CATSRQYTGELFF.